This T cell receptor beta chain was retrieved from a study of T-cell memory formation after mild COVID-19. Study-level results: Most CD4+ clones that shrank were in CM and EM, while CD8+ ones turned up in EMRA.

This clonotype showed up just a few times. Its antigen remains unidentified. V gave up 5 bases and J gave up 2 bases, with 17 bases separating them. The CDR3 is 16 amino acids. Constant-segment primers served in 5'RACE that generated TCR alpha and TCR beta cDNA libraries bearing sample barcodes and UMIs. A single record per CDR3 protein comes from TCRdb applying MiXCR to the 5' RACE reads. The profile shows 390,000 or so distinct CDR3 sequences, 16% of them singletons. V is TRBV12-3 or TRBV12-4 and J is TRBJ2-3; possibly TRBD2 for D (5 bases). The clonotype originates from a man younger than 35 who had mild COVID-19 (a few samples of this study predate the infection). Cell type and time point are not known. The sequencing input was PBMCs or a T cell subset sorted from them (not recorded which). CDR3 bases: TGTGCCAGCAGTGCTACTAGGCTGTTAGCCACAGATACGCAGTATTTT. Translating gives CASSATRLLATDTQYF.